This record concerns one TCR beta chain sequence. Its antigen is unknown. At a deep level, the assay was run. DNA at about 210 ng, 25,000 to 35,000 T cell genomes, went into sorted-subset replicate PCRs. Clones were read by immunoSEQ multiplex PCR, and TCRdb kept only the in-frame ones, dropping some. The sample has about 2.2 million clones; 85% to 95% are singletons. Terminally differentiated effector memory CD45RA+ cells were excluded from the naive CD8 cells, which were CD45RO-negative and positively selected for CCR7. The data were taken from a study of shared clonotypes between healthy human individuals. Findings and limits, study-wide: Unshared clonotypes carried lower generation probabilities than those common to all four donors. Large depth notwithstanding, sorted-subset sequencing proved incomplete by rarefaction.

The length of the CDR3 is 15 residues. V lost 3 bases and J 4 bases, leaving 13 bases between the germline ends. The germline V gene has CDR1 MNHEY and CDR2 SMNVEV (reference sequence). The origin of this receptor is a man aged 18 to 29 in good health. Some clones in this sample may be carry-over from other donors' samples. J is TRBJ2-1 and V is TRBV27, with D tentatively TRBD1 (5 bases). The sample consisted of naive CD8+ T cells from PBMCs. CDR3 sequence: CASSLGLTAYNEQFF. The CDR3 nucleotides are TGTGCCAGCAGTTTGGGTTTGACAGCTTACAATGAGCAGTTCTTC.